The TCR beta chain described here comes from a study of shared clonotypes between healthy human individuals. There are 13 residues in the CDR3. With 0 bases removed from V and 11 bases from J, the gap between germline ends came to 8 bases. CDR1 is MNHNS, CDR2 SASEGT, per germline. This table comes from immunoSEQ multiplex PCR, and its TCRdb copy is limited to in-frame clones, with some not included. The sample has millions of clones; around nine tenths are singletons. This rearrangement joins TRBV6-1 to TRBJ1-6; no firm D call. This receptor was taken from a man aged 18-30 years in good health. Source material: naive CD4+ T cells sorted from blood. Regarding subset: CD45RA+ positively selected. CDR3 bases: TGTGCCAGCAGTGAAGCATCAGGAACACCCCTCCACTTT. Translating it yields CASSEASGTPLHF.